This T cell receptor (beta chain) was documented in a study of shared clonotypes between healthy human individuals. On the study more broadly: Used for every donor were three CD4 naive, three CD4 memory, two CD8 naive and one CD8 memory plate.

Trimming cost V 7 bases and J 4 bases, with 10 bases left between them. CDR3 length equals 12 residues. Germline assignment: CDR1 MNHNS and CDR2 SASEGT. In the case of this clone: The antigen remains unidentified.

Here immunoSEQ multiplex PCR was the method, and the copy in TCRdb shows in-frame clones only, minus some. Among approximately 2,300,000 clones listed, around 92% were seen once. Study findings and constraints: Clonotypes not shared had lower generation probabilities than those common to all four donors.

The receptor comes from a man younger than 35 in good health. Some clones in this sample may be carry-over from other donors' samples. Input material: naive CD4+ T cells from PBMCs. Subset given: CD45RA+ positively selected. This rearrangement joins TRBV6-1 to TRBJ1-1; D uncertain. The CDR3 nucleotides read TGTGCCAGCACCCCGGCCGGCACTGAAGCTTTCTTT. Protein sequence: CASTPAGTEAFF.